This T cell receptor (beta chain) was identified in a study of T cell repertoires in cytomegalovirus infection. Study-level information: It was recently identified HLA-C-restricted and well-studied HLA-B-restricted CMV epitopes that the study used. CMV infection together with matching HLA type was indicated by public TCR beta signatures.

V was pared by 1 base and J by 8 bases, with 11 bases between. Germline V gives CDR1 SGHVS, CDR2 FQNEAQ. The CDR3 is made up of 13 amino acids. TCRdb reprocessed the reads via MiXCR and lists one record per CDR3 protein. The sample holds about 310,000 distinct CDR3 sequences, 20% to 25% seen once. This clonotype has ten or more counts. Its antigen is unidentified. This receptor was identified in a human donor in good health (CMV status not recorded). Some clones in this sample may be carry-over from other donors' samples. The sample here was cultured PBMCs, taken from culture after CMV antigen stimulation. The chain uses TRBV7-8 and TRBJ1-1; D unclear. CDR3 sequence reads: CASSLVGSAEAFF. The CDR3 nucleotides read TGTGCCAGCAGCTTAGTGGGGTCAGCAGAAGCTTTCTTT.